The rows below give T cell receptor beta chains drawn from one sample of a study of T cells in Graves' hyperthyroidism and ophthalmopathy. TCRdb reanalysed the multiplex PCR reads using MiXCR and keeps one entry per CDR3 protein. The sample carries 660,000 or so distinct CDR3 sequences, roughly 46% recorded once. The sequenced sample was peripheral blood or thyroid tissue (not recorded which). The receptors here all came from an adult man with Graves' disease, either hyperthyroidism or ophthalmopathy (not recorded which). CDR3s include the opening cysteine and the closing phenylalanine or tryptophan. D genes are given only for firm matches. Clone sizes are given selectively: once, few, many, or a class where the clone is expanded.

>NA|NA|TRBJ1-3|TRBV7-9
CASSYLQSGNTIYF
TGTGCCAGCAGCTACCTTCAATCTGGAAACACCATATATTTT
>NA|many|TRBJ2-5|TRBV7-9
CASRDTQYQETQYF
TGTGCCAGCAGGGATACACAGTACCAAGAGACCCAGTACTTC
>TRBD1|many|TRBJ1-5|TRBV5-1
CASSLGQGPGPQHF
TGCGCCAGCAGCTTGGGACAGGGGCCAGGGCCCCAGCATTTT
>TRBD1|few|TRBJ1-1|TRBV24-1
CATSDGRRGHGENTEAFF
TGTGCCACCAGTGATGGGAGGAGGGGGCACGGGGAGAACACTGAAGCTTTCTTT
>TRBD1|NA|TRBJ1-1|TRBV7-2
CASSPSTGSLLTEAFF
TGTGCCAGCAGCCCCTCGACAGGGTCGTTGTTGACTGAAGCTTTCTTT
>TRBD1|NA|TRBJ1-2|TRBV29-1
CSVGTGMTGGSYGYTF
TGCAGCGTTGGAACTGGGATGACAGGGGGCAGCTATGGCTACACCTTC
>NA|few|TRBJ1-2|TRBV7-9
CASSFSGLPDTF
TGTGCCAGCAGCTTTTCAGGGTTGCCAGACACCTTC
>NA|NA|TRBJ1-2|TRBV2
CASSVQDDYGYTF
TGTGCCAGCAGTGTACAGGATGACTATGGCTACACCTTC
>NA|NA|TRBJ2-7|TRBV25-1
CASGATGEQYF
TGTGCCAGTGGGGCCACCGGGGAGCAGTACTTC
>TRBD2|many|TRBJ2-7|TRBV24-1
CATSGPGTSSSYEQYF
TGTGCCACCAGTGGCCCCGGGACTAGCAGCTCCTACGAGCAGTACTTC
>NA|NA|TRBJ2-3|TRBV15
CATSSLATDTQYF
TGTGCCACCAGCAGCCTAGCTACAGATACGCAGTATTTT
>NA|many|TRBJ2-5|TRBV29-1
CSVARGLETQYF
TGCAGCGTTGCACGTGGGCTGGAGACCCAGTACTTC
>NA|NA|TRBJ1-4|TRBV29-1
CSRHGSSTNEKLFF
TGCAGCCGACATGGATCCTCAACTAATGAAAAACTGTTTTTT
>TRBD1|NA|TRBJ2-2|TRBV9
CASRPPGTGDTGELFF
TGTGCCAGCCGTCCCCCCGGGACAGGGGACACCGGGGAGCTGTTTTTT
>NA|many|TRBJ1-2|TRBV12-3/TRBV12-4
CASTVQGSRGYTF
TGTGCCAGCACCGTACAGGGTAGTAGAGGCTACACCTTC
>TRBD1|few|TRBJ1-5|TRBV6-6
CASSYGQGANQPQHF
TGTGCCAGCAGTTACGGACAGGGAGCAAATCAGCCCCAGCATTTT
>TRBD1|NA|TRBJ1-6|TRBV25-1
CASSPTGASPLHF
TGTGCCAGCAGTCCAACAGGGGCCTCACCCCTCCACTTT
>NA|many|TRBJ1-2|TRBV3-1
CASSQEGTDANYGYTF
TGTGCCAGCAGCCAAGAGGGGACGGATGCTAACTATGGCTACACCTTC
>NA|NA|TRBJ2-5|TRBV15
CATSRGTTASETQYF
TGTGCCACCAGCAGAGGGACGACCGCCTCGGAGACCCAGTACTTC
>TRBD1|NA|TRBJ1-2|TRBV20-1
CSAVQGAGGYTF
TGCAGTGCCGTACAGGGGGCGGGAGGCTACACCTTC
>NA|NA|TRBJ1-5|TRBV2
CASRGLAAQHF
TGTGCCAGCAGAGGACTAGCGGCCCAGCATTTT
>TRBD1|NA|TRBJ1-2|TRBV7-9
CASSLASGGANYGYTF
TGTGCCAGCAGCTTAGCATCAGGGGGCGCGAACTATGGCTACACCTTC
>NA|NA|TRBJ2-2|TRBV24-1
CATSDPRSTRELFF
TGTGCCACCAGTGACCCACGATCCACCCGGGAGCTGTTTTTT
>TRBD2|many|TRBJ2-5|TRBV7-2
CASSLLVAGDGETQYF
TGTGCCAGCAGCTTACTAGTAGCGGGAGACGGAGAGACCCAGTACTTC
>NA|few|TRBJ1-4|TRBV3-1
CASGDGNEKLFF
TGTGCCAGCGGGGACGGTAATGAAAAACTGTTTTTT
>NA|few|TRBJ2-6|TRBV7-2
CASSLVGAVINVLTF
TGTGCCAGCAGCTTAGTCGGGGCCGTTATCAACGTCCTGACTTTC